One sample yielded the 9 T cell receptor beta chains listed below, sequenced in a study of blood T cell repertoires in COVID-19. The protocol was immunoSEQ multiplex PCR, while the TCRdb copy is restricted to in-frame clones and leaves out a portion. The sample shows some 260,000 clones, 82% of them seen only once. Sequenced sample: peripheral blood. The receptor source for this set is a woman aged 18-29 years with acute or convalescent COVID-19.

This clone was detected a few times. The gene calls are TRBV7-8 and TRBJ1-5; D gene uncertain. Deletions cut 8 bases from V and 0 bases from J, with 8 bases between. Germline-derived CDR1 and CDR2 are SGHVS and FQNEAQ. This CDR3 is built from 13 residues. The CDR3 bases are TGTGCCAGCCGCCTCGGTAGCAATCAGCCCCAGCATTTT. It codes for CASRLGSNQPQHF.

The chain combines TRBV5-5 with TRBJ2-7; D may be TRBD1 (5 bases). Germline CDR1 SGHKS, CDR2 YYEKEE (reference sequence). The CDR3 is 14 amino acids. Trimming stripped 0 bases from V and 4 bases from J, with 11 bases between. In DNA form, the CDR3 reads TGTGCCAGCAGCTTGGTTACAGGCTCATACGAGCAGTACTTC. It yields the protein CASSLVTGSYEQYF.

J is TRBJ2-7 and V is TRBV27; 8 bases line up with TRBD2. CDR3 length equals 16 residues. V shed 5 bases, J shed 6 bases, and the junction held 15 bases outside the gene matches. Germline values: CDR1 MNHEY, CDR2 SMNVEV (reference sequence). The CDR3 DNA reads as TGTGCCAGCAGTCCCGGGAGCGGGAGTTTCGGTTCCGAGCAGTACTTC. This codes for CASSPGSGSFGSEQYF.

The chain couples TRBV5-1 to TRBJ2-3; 11 nucleotides agree with TRBD2. J gave up 4 bases and V 3 bases, and 7 bases lay outside the gene matches. The germline gives CDR1 SGHRS, CDR2 YFSETQ. The CDR3 totals 16 residues. For the CDR3, the DNA is TGCGCCAGCAGCTCAACCGGGACTAGCGGTTCAGATACGCAGTATTTT. Protein product: CASSSTGTSGSDTQYF.

The rearrangement uses TRBV19 and TRBJ1-2; 8 bases line up with TRBD1. The CDR3 is 13 residues long. V was pared by 3 bases and J by 8 bases, with 5 bases of the junction left unmatched. Per germline, CDR1 LNHDA and CDR2 SQIVND (reference sequence). The CDR3: CASSIRGQSGYTF. The CDR3 DNA sequence: TGTGCCAGTAGTATCAGGGGGCAAAGCGGCTACACCTTC.

The genes are TRBV10-3 and TRBJ2-7, with 9 bases identical to TRBD1. V was pared by 4 bases and J by 3 bases, with 7 bases of the junction left unmatched. Germline-derived CDR1 and CDR2 are ENHRY and SYGVKD. The CDR3 consists of 15 residues. The CDR3 spells CAISGPGTGHYEQYF. CDR3 nucleotides: TGTGCCATCAGTGGTCCCGGGACAGGGCACTACGAGCAGTACTTC.

The rearrangement uses TRBV6-6 and TRBJ2-3; TRBD2 might be the D (5 bases). This CDR3 spans 16 amino acids. Germline assignment: CDR1 MNHNY and CDR2 SVGAGI (reference sequence). V lost 2 bases and J lost 3, with 15 bases in between. The CDR3 coding sequence is TGTGCCAGCAGTTACCCCGAGGGAGCTCTGACAGATACGCAGTATTTT. Translation: CASSYPEGALTDTQYF.

The chain couples TRBV27 to TRBJ2-1; D gene ambiguous. Germline-derived CDR1 and CDR2 are MNHEY and SMNVEV (reference sequence). V was pared by 5 bases and J by 5 bases, with 13 bases between. This CDR3 spans 14 amino acids. The DNA for the CDR3 is TGTGCCAGCAGTCTCCGCGGTCTCAACAATGAGCAGTTCTTC. Translation gives CASSLRGLNNEQFF.

The rearrangement joins TRBV3-1 (or the pseudogene TRBV3-2) to TRBJ2-7; 7 nucleotides agree with TRBD2. The germline CDR1 and CDR2 sequences are LGHDT and YNNKEL (reference sequence). V shed 5 bases and J 2 bases; nucleotides not matched to a gene: 12. CDR3 length: 16 residues. The CDR3: CASSGGGGPFPYEQYF. For the CDR3, the DNA is TGTGCCAGCAGCGGGGGGGGAGGGCCTTTCCCCTACGAGCAGTACTTC.